The 28 T cell receptor beta chains given below trace back to one sample, sequenced in a study of cytomegalovirus exposure and HLA in healthy donors (dated by TCRdb to 2016 to 2017). Library prep was done by the immunoSEQ multiplex PCR assay. For the multiplex PCR, a mixture combining 60 forward primers for TCR Vbeta segments and 13 reverse primers for TCR Jbeta segments was used. TCRdb carries this immuneACCESS record with in-frame sequences only. Its versions omit some clonotypes, under half of them owing to an unresolved V gene in the studies checked, with the rest unexplained. In all, the sample holds approximately 190,000 clones, and approximately 82% of those were seen once. The ten top clones hold 1.7% of the sample. Input material: PBMCs. These receptors originate from a woman younger than 35 in good health and CMV-seronegative.

V is TRBV4-3 and J is TRBJ2-7, with 8 bases aligning to TRBD1. The J segment lost 2 bases and the V segment lost 0 bases, leaving 6 bases of the junction unmatched. The length of the CDR3 is 16 residues. Per germline, CDR1 LGHNA and CDR2 YSLEER. The CDR3 is CASSQDRTGTTYEQYF. The DNA of the CDR3 is TGCGCCAGCAGCCAAGACCGGACAGGGACCACCTACGAGCAGTACTTC.

This chain joins TRBV28 and TRBJ1-6; TRBD1 might be the D (6 bases). V was cut by 7 bases and J by 5 bases, with 21 bases left in between. The CDR3 is 17 residues long. CDR1 is MDHEN, CDR2 SYDVKM, per germline. The CDR3 DNA sequence: TGTGCCAGCAAAGTGAGTGGGATATGGACAGATAATTCACCCCTCCACTTT. It translates to CASKVSGIWTDNSPLHF. Using reference TRBV28 and TRBJ1-6 for the parts outside the CDR3, the full variable domain is DVKVTQSSRYLVKRTGEKVFLECVQDMDHENMFWYRQDPGLGLRLIYFSYDVKMKEKGDIPEGYSVSREKKERFSLILESASTNQTSMYLCASKVSGIWTDNSPLHFGNGTRLTVT.

The chain recombines TRBV7-6 with TRBJ2-5; possibly TRBD1 for D (5 bases). Judging by the DNA end, TRBJ2-7 fits better; the J call may be wrong. Germline lookup yields CDR1 SGHVS and CDR2 FNYEAQ. CDR3 length: 14 amino acids. This chain's CDR3 is CASSVDKSSYEQYF. The DNA of the CDR3 is TGTGCCAGCAGCGTGGACAAGAGCTCCTACGAGCAGTACTTC.

The gene calls are TRBV6-5 and TRBJ1-2; maybe TRBD1 (5 bases). CDR3 size: 11 residues. The germline V gene has CDR1 MNHEY and CDR2 SVGAGI. The ends were cut back, 8 bases at V and 8 bases at J, with 12 bases in the middle. CDR3: CASRQGDGYTF. CDR3 nucleotides: TGTGCCAGCCGGCAGGGTGACGGCTACACCTTC.

By share of the sample, this clone is medium-sized. The chain combines TRBV28 with TRBJ1-4; no clear D gene. Trimming left V 1 base short and J 7 bases short, with 13 bases between. The CDR3 is 15 amino acids. Germline V CDR1 and CDR2: MDHEN, SYDVKM. This chain's CDR3 is CASSLFDGEGEKLFF. CDR3 bases: TGTGCCAGCAGTTTATTTGATGGGGAGGGTGAAAAACTGTTTTTT.

This clone was detected a few times. V is TRBV5-1 and J is TRBJ1-1, with D possibly TRBD1 on 5 matching bases. Trimming shortened V by 4 bases and J by 6 bases, and 13 bases separated the two germline ends. Looked up from germline, CDR1 is SGHRS and CDR2 is YFSETQ. The CDR3 is 13 amino acids. Here the CDR3 DNA reads TGCGCCAGCAGCAGGGGCCAAGGTGCTGAAGCTTTCTTT. It codes for CASSRGQGAEAFF.

This clone was counted between two and nine times. The rearrangement uses TRBV5-6 and TRBJ2-7, with D perhaps matching TRBD2 (5 bases). Germline values: CDR1 SGHDT, CDR2 YYEEEE. There are 12 residues in the CDR3. Deletions cut 2 bases from V and 3 bases from J, with 6 bases between. This CDR3 is CASSFGDYEQYV. CDR3 nucleotide sequence: TGTGCCAGCAGCTTCGGGGACTACGAGCAGTACGTC.

The chain recombines TRBV6-1 with TRBJ1-6, with TRBD1 matching over 7 bases. V gave up 4 bases and J gave up 6 bases; unmatched junction bases: 12. This CDR3 is 17 amino acids long. Germline V gene sequence: CDR1 MNHNS, CDR2 SASEGT. Here the CDR3 DNA reads TGTGCCAGCAGTGCTTCTCGGGACAGCCAATTTAATTCACCCCTCCACTTT. Protein: CASSASRDSQFNSPLHF.

This clone has only one observation. This chain links TRBV9 with TRBJ2-1; 9 nucleotides align to TRBD2. Germline-derived CDR1 and CDR2 are SGDLS and YYNGEE. Trimming cost V 4 bases and J 8 bases; bases outside gene matches: 7. The CDR3 has 14 amino acids. The CDR3 bases are TGTGCCAGCAGCTCGGGACTAGCCGCACATGAGCAGTTCTTC. It is translated as CASSSGLAAHEQFF.

The rearrangement uses TRBV27 and TRBJ1-5, with a weak D call TRBD1 (6 bases). The CDR3 is 16 amino acids. Germline V gene data show CDR1 as MNHEY and CDR2 as SMNVEV (reference sequence). V gave up 6 bases and J gave up 0 bases, with 15 bases separating them. The CDR3, as DNA: TGTGCCAGCAGGAACAGGGCAGATTATAGCAATCAGCCCCAGCATTTT. This encodes CASRNRADYSNQPQHF.

The V gene is TRBV30, the J gene TRBJ2-3; 15 nucleotides match TRBD2. Germline loops: CDR1 GTSNPN, CDR2 SVGIG (reference sequence). CDR3 size: 16 residues. J gave up 3 bases and V 0 bases, and 1 base lay outside the gene matches. The CDR3, as DNA: TGTGCCTGGAGTGTGGGGACTAGCGGGAGGACAGATACGCAGTATTTT. Protein sequence: CAWSVGTSGRTDTQYF.

The chain links TRBV5-1 to TRBJ1-2; TRBD1 agrees at 7 bases. This CDR3 has 13 amino acids. V shed 3 bases, J shed 8 bases, and the junction held 7 bases outside the gene matches. CDR1 is SGHRS, CDR2 YFSETQ, per germline. CDR3 sequence reads: CASSYGLGQGYTF. The CDR3 coding sequence is TGCGCCAGCAGCTACGGACTGGGACAGGGCTACACCTTC.

The gene calls are TRBV6-5 and TRBJ2-2; maybe TRBD1 (5 bases). V was clipped by 2 bases and J by 6 bases, with 13 bases between them. Germline V gene lookup returns CDR1 MNHEY and CDR2 SVGAGI. This CDR3 is 15 amino acids long. CDR3 loop: CASSYGASGSGELFF. In DNA form, the CDR3 reads TGTGCCAGCAGTTACGGGGCCTCTGGCTCCGGGGAGCTGTTTTTT.

V and J are TRBV5-6 and TRBJ2-7, with D tentatively TRBD1 (6 bases). CDR3 size: 16 residues. The V and J ends lost 4 bases and 1 base respectively, with 18 bases between them. CDR1 is SGHDT and CDR2 is YYEEEE in the germline V gene. CDR3 coding DNA: TGTGCCAGCAGCCCAGACCCGGGACAACTTTCCTACGAGCAGTACTTC. Protein product: CASSPDPGQLSYEQYF.

The chain couples TRBV2 to TRBJ2-7; a weak D match, TRBD2 (5 bases). The germline V gene encodes CDR1 SNHLY and CDR2 FYNNEI. Trimming shortened V by 5 bases and J by 4 bases, and 18 bases separated the two germline ends. The CDR3 is 15 residues long. This CDR3 is CASSTTRDPRYEQYF. The CDR3 DNA reads as TGTGCCAGCAGTACCACCCGGGATCCCAGATACGAGCAGTACTTC.

The rearrangement uses TRBV30 and TRBJ2-5, with 7 bases fitting TRBD1. The trim removed 3 bases at V and 2 bases at J, leaving 9 bases unmatched. Looked up from germline, CDR1 is GTSNPN and CDR2 is SVGIG (reference sequence). The CDR3 has 15 residues. CDR3 protein: CAWSYGTAIQETQYF. CDR3 DNA: TGTGCCTGGAGCTACGGGACAGCCATTCAAGAGACCCAGTACTTC.

The chain recombines TRBV7-2 with TRBJ2-2; D gene unclear. This CDR3 is 15 amino acids long. The V end was cut by 5 bases, the J end by 0 bases, with 10 bases between. Germline V gene data show CDR1 as SGHTA and CDR2 as FQGNSA. The CDR3 protein is CASSLMTTNTGELFF. Here the CDR3 DNA reads TGTGCCAGCAGCCTAATGACAACGAACACCGGGGAGCTGTTTTTT.

The chain uses TRBV6-5 and TRBJ2-3; D is possibly TRBD2 (6 bases). The germline V gene encodes CDR1 MNHEY and CDR2 SVGAGI. The CDR3 length is 14 residues. V was trimmed by 2 bases and J by 3 bases, leaving 9 bases between them. CDR3 DNA sequence: TGTGCCAGCAGTTACATGACTAGTACAGATACGCAGTATTTT. Protein: CASSYMTSTDTQYF.

The rearrangement joins TRBV27 to TRBJ2-1, with 9 positions matching TRBD2. CDR1 is MNHEY and CDR2 is SMNVEV in the germline V gene (reference sequence). This CDR3 has 16 amino acids. The J segment lost 0 bases and the V segment lost 3 bases, leaving 3 bases of the junction unmatched. For the CDR3, the DNA is TGTGCCAGCAGTTTGGGTAGCGGGAGCTCCTACAATGAGCAGTTCTTC. It encodes CASSLGSGSSYNEQFF.

V gene TRBV18 combines with J gene TRBJ2-2; D is possibly TRBD1 (5 bases). Germline assignment: CDR1 KGHSH and CDR2 LQKENI. Trimming cost V 3 bases and J 0 bases, with 11 bases left between them. This CDR3 spans 16 amino acids. Here the CDR3 DNA reads TGTGCCAGCTCACCCCAGGAACAGGCGAACACCGGGGAGCTGTTTTTT. Protein product: CASSPQEQANTGELFF.

The gene calls are TRBV14 and TRBJ2-7, with 14 bases fitting TRBD2. The CDR3 runs to 15 residues. The V gene end was trimmed by 3 bases and the J gene end by 6 bases; junction bases not matched to a gene: 4. Germline assignment: CDR1 SGHDN and CDR2 FVKESK. The CDR3 coding sequence is TGTGCCAGCAGCCACGGACTAGCGGGAGGCCGCGAGCAGTACGTC. This codes for CASSHGLAGGREQYV.

The V call is TRBV6-6, the J call TRBJ1-2; D not certain. Germline V gene sequence: CDR1 MNHNY, CDR2 SVGAGI (reference sequence). The CDR3 has 13 residues. Trimming cost V 5 bases and J 5 bases, with 12 bases left between them. The CDR3 is CASSSGTVYGYTF. Written as DNA, the CDR3 is TGTGCCAGCAGTAGCGGCACTGTGTATGGCTACACCTTC.

The chain couples TRBV28 to TRBJ1-2; 8 nucleotides agree with TRBD1. The CDR3 length is 13 residues. Germline CDR1 is MDHEN and CDR2 is SYDVKM. V was pared by 3 bases and J by 7 bases, with 4 bases of the junction left unmatched. CDR3 DNA: TGTGCCAGCAGTTTTCCAGGGGGCGGTGGCTACACCTTC. It encodes CASSFPGGGGYTF.

The rearrangement links TRBV30 to TRBJ2-7; tentatively, D is TRBD2 (6 bases). The V end lost 3 bases, the J end lost 6 bases, and 12 bases lay between the germline ends. The CDR3 length is 12 residues. Germline loops: CDR1 GTSNPN, CDR2 SVGIG (reference sequence). In DNA form, the CDR3 reads TGTGCCTGGAGGGGCCCCGGGAGCGAGCAGTACTTC. This encodes CAWRGPGSEQYF.

Of note for this clone: The sample carries other DNA sequences with the same CDR3. The chain recombines TRBV28 with TRBJ2-1; 7 nucleotides agree with TRBD2. CDR3 length: 15 amino acids. The germline gives CDR1 MDHEN, CDR2 SYDVKM. Germline trimming cut 3 bases from V and 4 bases from J; bases unmatched to any gene: 6. Here the CDR3 reads CASSLRREVYNEQFF. The CDR3 DNA sequence: TGTGCCAGCAGTTTGAGACGGGAGGTTTACAATGAGCAGTTCTTC. Full variable domain (missing parts from reference TRBV28 and TRBJ2-1): DVKVTQSSRYLVKRTGEKVFLECVQDMDHENMFWYRQDPGLGLRLIYFSYDVKMKEKGDIPEGYSVSREKKERFSLILESASTNQTSMYLCASSLRREVYNEQFFGPGTRLTVL.

This chain links TRBV18 with TRBJ2-3; no firm D call. V was cut by 1 base and J by 3 bases, with 5 bases left in between. This CDR3 region has 13 residues. Germline values: CDR1 KGHSH, CDR2 LQKENI. The CDR3 reads CASSPRLTDTQYF. CDR3 nucleotides: TGTGCCAGCTCACCACGCCTAACAGATACGCAGTATTTT.

V and J are TRBV2 and TRBJ1-1; D gene ambiguous. Trimming removed 8 bases at V and 4 bases at J, with 8 bases between. Germline CDR1 reads SNHLY; CDR2 reads FYNNEI. The CDR3 extends over 11 amino acids. DNA for the CDR3: TGTGCCAGCTCCTACGTCACTGAAGCTTTCTTT. It specifies CASSYVTEAFF.

J is TRBJ1-3 and V is TRBV4-3; D is perhaps TRBD1 (5 bases). The length of the CDR3 is 16 residues. The germline CDR1 and CDR2 sequences are LGHNA and YSLEER. V lost 0 bases to trimming and J lost 4 bases, with 13 bases between them. The CDR3 DNA reads as TGCGCCAGCAGCCAAGACAGGCAGGGATCAGGAAACACCATATATTTT. This codes for CASSQDRQGSGNTIYF.